A selection of T cell receptor beta chains follows, all from one sample in a study of T cells in Graves' hyperthyroidism and ophthalmopathy. MiXCR was run by TCRdb on the multiplex PCR reads, yielding one entry per CDR3 protein. The table shows 300,000 to 450,000 distinct CDR3 sequences, with roughly 13% occurring only once. Sequenced sample: blood. These receptors all come from a man aged 30 to 45 with Graves' hyperthyroidism that later progressed to Graves' ophthalmopathy. Both conserved end residues are part of each CDR3. The order of the fields is D gene, clone size, V gene, J gene, CDR3 DNA, CDR3 protein. A D gene is named only where the DNA matches it firmly. For some rows the clone size is stated as once, few or many, or as a class when expanded; others skip it.

-	-	TRBV25-1	TRBJ1-2	TGTGCCAGCAGTGAATTCCAGAACTATGGCTACACCTTC	CASSEFQNYGYTF
-	-	TRBV11-2	TRBJ2-5	TGTGCCAGCAGCTCCCCGCCTACCGGGGGTCGCGAGACCCAGTACTTC	CASSSPPTGGRETQYF
-	-	TRBV3-1	TRBJ1-3	TGTGCCAGCAGCCAAGACGCAGGGGTTGGAAACACCATATATTTT	CASSQDAGVGNTIYF
-	-	TRBV5-4	TRBJ2-1	TGTGCCAGCAGCTTCCCCTGGGGGGATTCCAATGAGCAGTTCTTC	CASSFPWGDSNEQFF
-	few	TRBV20-1	TRBJ1-5	TGCAGTGCTAGTCGGGGGTTTGAGACTCAGCCCCAGCATTTT	CSASRGFETQPQHF
-	few	TRBV2	TRBJ2-7	TGTGCCAGCAGTGACGGGGGTCTGGGTTTCTACGAGCAGTACTTC	CASSDGGLGFYEQYF
TRBD1	-	TRBV19	TRBJ1-5	TGTGCCAGTTCTTCGACAGGGGGCCGGGGTGAGCCCCAGCATTTT	CASSSTGGRGEPQHF
-	-	TRBV28	TRBJ2-2	TGTGCCAGCAGTTCCCCTGGGGAGCTGTTTTTT	CASSSPGELFF
-	few	TRBV19	TRBJ1-2	TGTGCCAGTAGTATAGGGCTAAAAGAAAGTGGGGGCTACACCTTC	CASSIGLKESGGYTF
-	many	TRBV7-9	TRBJ2-5	TGTGCCAGCAGCTTAGGGTCAGTCGCGGAGACCCAGTACTTC	CASSLGSVAETQYF
-	-	TRBV7-2	TRBJ1-2	TGTGCCAGCAGCTTACACAGGGCGAGGGGCTACACCTTC	CASSLHRARGYTF
-	few	TRBV4-1	TRBJ2-7	TGCGCCAGCAGCCACAGCACTTCCCCCAACGAGCAGTACTTC	CASSHSTSPNEQYF
TRBD2	many	TRBV20-1	TRBJ2-1	TGCAGTGCTAGAATAGCGGGGGCCCATGAGCAGTTCTTC	CSARIAGAHEQFF
-	many	TRBV6-1	TRBJ1-1	TGTGCCAGCACTTCTCCAGACCTTAACACTGAAGCTTTCTTT	CASTSPDLNTEAFF
-	many	TRBV3-1	TRBJ1-1	TGTGCCAGCAGCCAAGAAGGGAACAGGCGGACTGAAGCTTTCTTT	CASSQEGNRRTEAFF
TRBD1	many	TRBV2	TRBJ1-2	TGTGCCAGCAGTGACTCGGACAGGGCGGACTATGGCTACACCTTC	CASSDSDRADYGYTF
-	many	TRBV28	TRBJ1-1	TGTGCCAGCAGTCCCCGTCTGGACACTGAAGCTTTCTTT	CASSPRLDTEAFF
-	-	TRBV6-2/TRBV6-3	TRBJ1-2	TGTGCCAGCAGGCCCCCCGGGACACGGTATGGCTACACCTTC	CASRPPGTRYGYTF
-	few	TRBV4-1	TRBJ2-7	TGCGCCAGCAGCGTCCGGGCGGACTACGAGCAGTACTTC	CASSVRADYEQYF
TRBD1	-	TRBV5-1	TRBJ1-2	TGCGCCAGCAGCTTGGAAGGGACAGGGGATGATGGCTACACCTTC	CASSLEGTGDDGYTF
TRBD1	many	TRBV3-1	TRBJ1-2	TGTGCCAGCAGCCAAGGTATGGGACAGGACTCCCACTATGGCTACACCTTC	CASSQGMGQDSHYGYTF
-	many	TRBV3-1	TRBJ1-4	TGTGCCAGCAGCCGCGGCTCCATCTCGGGAGAAAAACTGTTTTTT	CASSRGSISGEKLFF
TRBD1	-	TRBV5-4	TRBJ2-7	TGTGCCAGCAGCCGACAGGGGGCCGACGAGCAGTACTTC	CASSRQGADEQYF
TRBD2	once	TRBV20-1	TRBJ2-5	TGCAGTGCTCGACTAGCGGGGGCCCAGGGAGAGACCCAGTACTTC	CSARLAGAQGETQYF
-	many	TRBV9	TRBJ2-5	TGTGCCAGCAGCGTAGCTCCGAACAGCCTTGAAGAGACCCAGTACTTC	CASSVAPNSLEETQYF
TRBD1	-	TRBV6-5	TRBJ1-6	TGTGCCAGCAGTTACCGGCAGGGGGATTCACCCCTCCACTTT	CASSYRQGDSPLHF
-	-	TRBV9	TRBJ2-3	TGTGCCAGCAGCGTAGCGGATCGGGGGGCCGGGGATACGCAGTATTTT	CASSVADRGAGDTQYF
-	-	TRBV27	TRBJ2-1	TGTGCCAGCAGTTTAATACAGTACGACAATGAGCAGTTCTTC	CASSLIQYDNEQFF
TRBD2	many	TRBV15	TRBJ2-4	TGTGCCACCAGCAGAGATCACCCGACTAGCGGGGGGGCCACGGACATTCAGTACTTC	CATSRDHPTSGGATDIQYF
-	many	TRBV2	TRBJ1-1	TGTGCCAGCAGTGAAATTCAGGGGGCTTTCTTT	CASSEIQGAFF
TRBD1	-	TRBV6-5	TRBJ1-3	TGTGCCAGCAGTTACACCCAGGGGGCTGGAAACACCATATATTTT	CASSYTQGAGNTIYF